The sequence of this T cell receptor beta chain was determined in a study of beta chain features in type 1 diabetes. Overall study context: Patients did not differ from healthy donors in age, gender or cell yield.

Since all of the isolated RNA was reverse transcribed, expressed TCRB transcripts were what got sequenced. Clones were sequenced by immunoSEQ multiplex PCR, and TCRdb holds only the in-frame ones, with some missing. The profile shows 40,000 to 45,000 clones, approximately 49% of them singletons. As regards this clone: Its antigen is undetermined.

Findings of the study overall: A pattern of fewer insertions and more deletions at VDJ junctions was seen in type 1 diabetes patients. Whether HLA type influences TCRB rearrangement remained unresolved here.

Each sorted fraction was over 95% pure. Germline-derived CDR1 and CDR2 are SGHAT and FQNNGV. The CDR3 is 11 residues long. V shed 4 bases and J shed 7 bases, with 7 bases lying between them. The sequencing sample was made of central memory CD4+ T cells from blood. This chain links TRBV11-2 with TRBJ1-1, with no clear D. The receptor's source is a woman aged 18-29 years in good health. DNA for the CDR3: TGTGCCAGCAGCTCCTCTTTTGAAGCTTTCTTT. It specifies CASSSSFEAFF.